The 19 T cell receptor beta chains listed next were all sequenced from one sample in a study of blood T cell repertoires in COVID-19. Sequenced by immunoSEQ multiplex PCR; TCRdb stores in-frame clones only, minus some. Found here are around 260,000 clones, approximately 86% of them singletons; the top ten hold about 10%. Sequenced sample: peripheral blood. These receptors were obtained from a man between 40 and 49 years old who had recovered from COVID-19.

This sequence joins TRBV19 and TRBJ2-3; D gene uncertain. CDR1 is LNHDA, CDR2 SQIVND, per germline (reference sequence). Trimming took 11 bases from V and 2 from J, leaving 17 bases between them. The length of the CDR3 is 14 residues. The CDR3 loop reads CASTGSEFTDTQYF. The CDR3 bases are TGTGCCTCCACCGGGTCGGAGTTCACAGATACGCAGTATTTT.

This clone is a singleton in its sample. This chain joins TRBV6-4 and TRBJ2-6; 7 nucleotides align to TRBD2. The CDR3 sequence is 17 residues long. CDR1 and CDR2 (germline): MRHNA, SNTAGT. The junction had 9 bases not matched to a gene; V was cut back by 5 bases and J by 2 bases. CDR3 DNA: TGTGCCAGCAGTCCGGCTAGCGGTTCCCCTGGGGCCAACGTCCTGACTTTC. Translation gives CASSPASGSPGANVLTF.

The J gene is TRBJ2-5, the V gene TRBV11-1; tentatively, D is TRBD1 (6 bases). CDR3 length: 13 residues. In germline, CDR1 is SGHAT, CDR2 FQDESV (reference sequence). V was cut by 5 bases and J by 3 bases, with 10 bases left in between. The CDR3 here is CASSPRTEETQYF. In DNA form, the CDR3 reads TGTGCCAGCAGCCCCAGGACAGAAGAGACCCAGTACTTC.

V and J are TRBV4-3 and TRBJ2-3, with 9 bases aligning to TRBD1. From germline, CDR1 is LGHNA and CDR2 YSLEER. The junction had 1 base not matched to a gene; V was cut back by 0 bases and J by 3 bases. The CDR3 is made up of 15 amino acids. CDR3: CASSQEDRGTDTQYF. The CDR3 bases are TGCGCCAGCAGCCAAGAGGACAGGGGAACAGATACGCAGTATTTT.

The chain joins TRBV5-6 to TRBJ1-4, with 7 bases identical to TRBD1. The CDR3 has 15 residues. Trimming at V came to 2 bases and at J to 7 bases, leaving 8 bases not matched to a gene. The germline V gene has CDR1 SGHDT and CDR2 YYEEEE. CDR3 coding DNA: TGTGCCAGCAGCTTTGGACAGGCACCTATTGAAAAACTGTTTTTT. Translation gives CASSFGQAPIEKLFF.

This clone occurred a few times. The chain's CDR3 is CASSMGAFSSYEQYF. For the CDR3, the DNA is TGTGCCAGTAGTATGGGGGCTTTCAGCTCCTACGAGCAGTACTTC. This sequence joins TRBV19 and TRBJ2-7; tentatively, D is TRBD1 (6 bases). The CDR3 has 15 amino acids. Trimming took 3 bases from V and 0 from J, leaving 12 bases between them. The V gene's germline CDR1 is LNHDA and CDR2 SQIVND (reference sequence).

This clone has just a few counts. The V gene is TRBV7-9, the J gene TRBJ1-6; 8 nucleotides line up with TRBD1. The V and J ends lost 5 bases and 8 bases, in that order; junction bases with no gene match: 8. This CDR3 comprises 15 residues. The germline V gene encodes CDR1 SEHNR and CDR2 FQNEAQ (reference sequence). The CDR3 protein is CASSDFGQGDSPLHF. The CDR3 nucleotides read TGTGCCAGCAGCGATTTTGGACAGGGAGATTCACCCCTCCACTTT.

This CDR3 is CASSVTGTSGDTQYF. The CDR3 nucleotides read TGTGCCAGCAGCGTAACAGGAACTAGCGGAGATACGCAGTATTTT. The chain has TRBV9 and TRBJ2-3, with 8 bases that match TRBD2. Trimming cost V 1 base and J 5 bases; bases outside gene matches: 6. CDR1 is SGDLS, CDR2 YYNGEE, per germline. The CDR3 sequence is 15 residues long.

The CDR3 loop is CASSGQGWSNQPQHF. The CDR3 nucleotides read TGTGCCAGCAGCGGACAGGGGTGGAGCAATCAGCCCCAGCATTTT. V and J are TRBV7-8 and TRBJ1-5; 9 bases align to TRBD1. This CDR3 comprises 15 residues. In germline, CDR1 is SGHVS, CDR2 FQNEAQ. V shed 5 bases, J shed 1 base, and the junction held 3 bases outside the gene matches.

The V call is TRBV10-3, the J call TRBJ1-6; 12 bases are a match to TRBD1. The length of the CDR3 is 18 residues. Germline V gene lookup returns CDR1 ENHRY and CDR2 SYGVKD. Unmatched junction bases numbered 12, after V lost 3 bases and J lost 9 bases. CDR3 DNA: TGTGCCATCAGTGAAGGGGACAGGGGGCGAGTATATGGTTCACCCCTCCACTTT. Translation: CAISEGDRGRVYGSPLHF.

This clone came up a few times. The rearrangement links TRBV10-1 to TRBJ2-1; D unresolved. The germline CDR1 and CDR2 sequences are WNHNN and SYGVQD (reference sequence). CDR3 length equals 11 residues. V gave up 4 bases and J gave up 4 bases, with 2 bases separating them. CDR3 DNA sequence: TGCGCCAGCAGTGCATACAATGAGCAGTTCTTC. It is translated as CASSAYNEQFF.

In its sample, this clone was seen a few times. The rearrangement uses TRBV3-1 (or the pseudogene TRBV3-2) and TRBJ1-1, with TRBD1 identical over 11 bases. The CDR3 runs 14 residues. Germline CDR1 LGHDT, CDR2 YNNKEL (reference sequence). The J segment lost 11 bases and the V segment lost 3 bases, leaving 8 bases of the junction unmatched. Here the CDR3 DNA reads TGTGCCAGCAGCCAGGGGACAGGGGGGACTGCGGCTTTCTTT. Translation: CASSQGTGGTAAFF.

The chain uses TRBV10-1 and TRBJ1-2; D remains ambiguous. Trimming left V 2 bases short and J 2 bases short, with 6 bases between. This CDR3 spans 13 amino acids. Germline CDR1 is WNHNN and CDR2 is SYGVQD (reference sequence). CDR3 DNA: TGCGCCAGCAGTGAGGGGCCAAACTATGGCTACACCTTC. The encoded protein is CASSEGPNYGYTF.

The chain carries TRBV19 and TRBJ2-5; TRBD1 agrees at 12 bases. Looked up from germline, CDR1 is LNHDA and CDR2 is SQIVND (reference sequence). The CDR3 length is 15 residues. The V gene end was trimmed by 4 bases and the J gene end by 4 bases; junction bases not matched to a gene: 4. The CDR3 reads CASSTGQGARETQYF. The CDR3 nucleotides read TGTGCCAGTAGTACGGGACAGGGGGCTCGAGAGACCCAGTACTTC.

The chain joins TRBV20-1 to TRBJ2-1, with 8 bases matching TRBD2. Germline lookup yields CDR1 DFQATT and CDR2 SNEGSKA (reference sequence). J gave up 12 bases and V 6 bases, and 4 bases lay outside the gene matches. The CDR3 has 10 amino acids. The CDR3 here is CSAWRGAQFF. The CDR3 DNA is TGCAGTGCGTGGCGGGGGGCGCAGTTCTTC.

The chain combines TRBV29-1 with TRBJ1-5; 9 bases match TRBD1. CDR1 is SQVTM and CDR2 is ANQGSEA in the germline V gene. The CDR3 runs 14 residues. Trimming took 6 bases from V and 12 from J; bases not matched to a gene: 15. The CDR3 here is CSVSSGTGSEGQHF. As DNA, the CDR3 is TGCAGCGTGAGCTCAGGGACAGGGTCAGAGGGCCAGCATTTT.

The V call is TRBV14, the J call TRBJ2-4; 10 bases are shared with TRBD2. The CDR3 extends over 15 amino acids. Germline lookup yields CDR1 SGHDN and CDR2 FVKESK. V lost 4 bases to trimming and J lost 7 bases; unmatched junction nucleotides: 7. Written as DNA, the CDR3 is TGTGCCAGCAGCCCCCAGCGGGGGGGATCGAACATTCAGTACTTC. The encoded protein is CASSPQRGGSNIQYF.

V gene TRBV10-3 combines with J gene TRBJ2-1, with D maybe TRBD1 (6 bases). The length of the CDR3 is 15 residues. From germline, CDR1 is ENHRY and CDR2 SYGVKD. The V and J ends lost 7 bases and 1 base respectively, with 14 bases between them. The CDR3 DNA sequence: TGTGCCATCACTCCCACAGGGCAATCCTACAATGAGCAGTTCTTC. It encodes CAITPTGQSYNEQFF.

CDR3 in amino acids: CASSLVGRSYEQYF. CDR3 bases: TGTGCCAGCAGCTTAGTGGGCAGGTCCTACGAGCAGTACTTC. The rearrangement joins TRBV7-9 to TRBJ2-7, with D hard to call. The CDR3 has 14 amino acids. Germline V CDR1 and CDR2: SEHNR, FQNEAQ (reference sequence). Deletions cut 1 base from V and 1 base from J, with 8 bases between.